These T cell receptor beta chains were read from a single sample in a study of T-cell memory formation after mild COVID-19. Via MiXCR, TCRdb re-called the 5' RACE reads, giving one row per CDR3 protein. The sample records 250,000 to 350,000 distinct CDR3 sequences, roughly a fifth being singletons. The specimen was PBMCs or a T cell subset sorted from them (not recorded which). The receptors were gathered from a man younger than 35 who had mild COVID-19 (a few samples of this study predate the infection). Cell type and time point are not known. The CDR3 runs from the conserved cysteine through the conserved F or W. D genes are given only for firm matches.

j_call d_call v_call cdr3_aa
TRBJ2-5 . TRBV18 CASSEVAVGETQYF
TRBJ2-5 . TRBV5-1 CASSARDNQETQYF
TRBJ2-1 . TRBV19 CASSRGVGDEQFF
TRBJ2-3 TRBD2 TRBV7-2 CASSLFSGGANTQYF
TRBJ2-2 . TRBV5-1 CASSLVTATGELFF
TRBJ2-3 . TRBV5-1 CASSSPTEGTQYF
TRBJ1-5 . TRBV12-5 CASGLDSSQPQHF
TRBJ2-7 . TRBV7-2 CASSFRDFSFHEQYF
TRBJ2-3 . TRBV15 CATSRGRTDTQYF
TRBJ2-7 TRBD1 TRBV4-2 CASSQEGDRVVPEQYF
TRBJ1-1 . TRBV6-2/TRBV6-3 CASSYWLSNTEAFF
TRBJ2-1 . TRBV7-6 CASSLSTGYNEQFF
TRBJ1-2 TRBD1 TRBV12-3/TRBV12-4 CASSPGQGKGYTF
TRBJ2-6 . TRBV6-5 CASRTTATGANVLTF
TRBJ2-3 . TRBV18 CASSPFSTTDTQYF